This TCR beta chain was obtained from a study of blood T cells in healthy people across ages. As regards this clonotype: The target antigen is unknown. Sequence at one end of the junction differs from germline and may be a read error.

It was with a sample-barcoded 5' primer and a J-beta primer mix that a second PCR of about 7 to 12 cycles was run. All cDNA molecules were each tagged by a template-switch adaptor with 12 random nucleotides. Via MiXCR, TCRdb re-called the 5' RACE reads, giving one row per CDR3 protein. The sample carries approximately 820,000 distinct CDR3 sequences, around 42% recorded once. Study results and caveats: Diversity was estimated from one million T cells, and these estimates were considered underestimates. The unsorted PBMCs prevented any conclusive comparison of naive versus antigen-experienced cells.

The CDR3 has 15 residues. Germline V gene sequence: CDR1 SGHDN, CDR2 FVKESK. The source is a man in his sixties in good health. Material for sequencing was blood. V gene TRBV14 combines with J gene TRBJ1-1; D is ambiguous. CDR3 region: CASSRRGMKNTGAFF. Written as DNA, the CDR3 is TGTGCCAGCAGCCGAAGAGGGATGAAGAACACTGGAGCTTTCTTT. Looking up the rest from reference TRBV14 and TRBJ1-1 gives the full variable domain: EAGVTQFPSHSVIEKGQTVTLRCDPISGHDNLYWYRRVMGKEIKFLLHFVKESKQDESGMPNNRFLAERTGGTYSTLKVQPAELEDSGVYFCASSRRGMKNTGAFFGQGTRLTVV.